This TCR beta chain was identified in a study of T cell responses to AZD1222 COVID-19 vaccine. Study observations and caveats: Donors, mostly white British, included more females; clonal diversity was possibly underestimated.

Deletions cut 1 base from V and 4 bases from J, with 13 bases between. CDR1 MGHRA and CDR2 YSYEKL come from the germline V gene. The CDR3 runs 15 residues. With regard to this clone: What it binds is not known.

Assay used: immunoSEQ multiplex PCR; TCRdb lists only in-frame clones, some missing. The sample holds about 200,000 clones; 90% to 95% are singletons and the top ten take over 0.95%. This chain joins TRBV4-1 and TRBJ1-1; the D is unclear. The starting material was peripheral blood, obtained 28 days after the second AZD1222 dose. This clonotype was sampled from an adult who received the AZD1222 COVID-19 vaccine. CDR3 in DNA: TGCGCCAGCAGCCAAGGGGTAGGTGACTCCACTGAAGCTTTCTTT. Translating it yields CASSQGVGDSTEAFF.